The 30 T cell receptor beta chains presented below share a single source sample, sequenced in a study of molecular identifiers for immune sequencing clone quantification. TCRdb itself ran the PCR reads through MiXCR, one entry per CDR3 protein. Here the sample spans 550,000 to 750,000 distinct CDR3 sequences, about 20% being singletons. The sequenced sample consisted of naive CD8+ T cells from blood, with Jurkat cell RNA spiked in. Subset of the sample: FACS-sorted CD8+CD4-CCR7+CD45RA+ naive T cells. These receptors were collected from a human donor in good health. Some libraries in this study had Jurkat cell RNA spiked in.

This clonotype occurred many times. This chain links TRBV7-2 with TRBJ2-7; 7 bases agree with TRBD2. The V gene's germline CDR1 is SGHTA and CDR2 FQGNSA. J lost 3 bases, V lost 4 bases, and 9 bases had no gene match. CDR3 length equals 15 residues. Here the CDR3 reads CASSSPLRGCYEQYF. The CDR3 DNA reads TGTGCCAGCAGCTCTCCCTTGCGGGGGTGCTACGAGCAGTACTTC.

In this sample, this clonotype turned up many times. This rearrangement joins TRBV12-3 or TRBV12-4 to TRBJ2-3, with TRBD1 matching over 8 bases. The CDR3 loop spans 11 amino acids. With V trimmed by 5 bases and J by 14 bases, 6 bases remained unmatched. CDR3 in amino acids: CASSTTGERYF. The CDR3 DNA is TGTGCCAGCAGTACGACAGGGGAACGGTATTTT.

The rearrangement links TRBV9 to TRBJ2-5; no reliable D call. Germline V gene lookup returns CDR1 SGDLS and CDR2 YYNGEE. V gave up 0 bases and J gave up 1 base, with 10 bases separating them. This CDR3 region has 15 residues. As DNA, the CDR3 is TGTGCCAGCAGCGTAGGAGGATTGGGCCAAGAGACCCAGTACTTC. It yields the protein CASSVGGLGQETQYF.

There are many counts of this clonotype. The V gene is TRBV2, the J gene TRBJ1-1, with D possibly being TRBD1 (5 bases). The CDR3 contains 15 residues. The V gene lost 8 bases and the J gene lost 1 base, with 17 bases spanning the gap. Germline-derived CDR1 and CDR2 are SNHLY and FYNNEI. CDR3 in DNA: TGTGCCAGCGGGGGTCAGTCGGTCACGAACACTGAAGCTTTCTTT. Amino acids: CASGGQSVTNTEAFF. The variable domain in full, with the rest retrieved from reference TRBV2 and TRBJ1-1, is EPEVTQTPSHQVTQMGQEVILRCVPISNHLYFYWYRQILGQKVEFLVSFYNNEISEKSEIFDDQFSVERPDGSNFTLKIRSTKLEDSAMYFCASGGQSVTNTEAFFGQGTRLTVV.

This clonotype occurred a few times. The chain couples TRBV5-5 to TRBJ2-7; 7 nucleotides match TRBD2. Per the germline V gene, CDR1 is SGHKS and CDR2 is YYEKEE (reference sequence). Trimming took 4 bases from V and 0 from J; bases not matched to a gene: 4. The CDR3 totals 14 residues. CDR3: CASSRGTNSYEQYF. In DNA form, the CDR3 reads TGTGCCAGCAGCCGCGGGACTAACTCCTACGAGCAGTACTTC. The whole variable domain, filled in from reference TRBV5-5 and TRBJ2-7, reads DAGVTQSPTHLIKTRGQQVTLRCSPISGHKSVSWYQQVLGQGPQFIFQYYEKEERGRGNFPDRFSARQFPNYSSELNVNALLLGDSALYLCASSRGTNSYEQYFGPGTRLTVT.

Concerning this clonotype itself: It is likely a read error, because the conserved phenylalanine at the end of the CDR3 is missing. The chain joins TRBV30 to TRBJ2-2; 7 positions match TRBD1. This CDR3 is 15 amino acids long. Losses at the gene ends were 4 bases for V and 3 bases for J; bases not matched to a gene: 8. Germline V gene sequence: CDR1 GTSNPN, CDR2 SVGIG (reference sequence). The CDR3 spells CAWNYGQVYTGELFL. Written as DNA, the CDR3 is TGTGCCTGGAACTATGGACAGGTATACACCGGGGAGCTGTTTCTT.

This clonotype was detected only a few times. The J gene is TRBJ2-7, the V gene TRBV5-4; D is unresolved. CDR1 and CDR2 (germline): SGHNT, YYREEE (reference sequence). The CDR3 is made up of 14 amino acids. Between the trimmed V and J ends, which lost 2 bases and 5 bases, there was a span of 14 bases. The DNA of the CDR3 is TGTGCCAGCAGCTTAGCCGGGTCCTATAACGAGCAGTACTTC. Translating it yields CASSLAGSYNEQYF.

As to this clonotype: This may be a read error: a much more frequent sequence differs by one nucleotide. CDR3 protein: CASGLRGGGEQYF. DNA of the CDR3: TGTGCCAGCGGTCTTCGTGGAGGGGGCGAGCAGTACTTC. V and J are TRBV27 and TRBJ2-7; D tentatively fits TRBD1 or TRBD2 (6 bases each). From germline, CDR1 is MNHEY and CDR2 SMNVEV (reference sequence). This CDR3 has 13 amino acids. Between the trimmed V and J ends, which lost 8 bases and 6 bases, there was a span of 17 bases.

Concerning this clonotype itself: This may stem from a read error, because a much larger clone lies one nucleotide away. The CDR3 region is CATSEGVTVRTEAFF. The CDR3 region has the DNA TGTGCCACCAGTGAAGGAGTGACAGTACGCACTGAAGCTTTCTTT. This chain connects TRBV2 to TRBJ1-1; a weak D match, TRBD1 (5 bases). Looked up from germline, CDR1 is SNHLY and CDR2 is FYNNEI. The CDR3 runs to 15 residues.

This clonotype showed up just a few times. CDR3 sequence (DNA): TGTGCCTGGAGTGTCTTGCCAGGGGGCGGTTGGTATGGCTACACCTTC. Its protein product is CAWSVLPGGGWYGYTF. The chain carries TRBV30 and TRBJ1-2; 8 nucleotides match TRBD1. CDR1 is GTSNPN, CDR2 SVGIG, per germline (reference sequence). V was pared by 0 bases and J by 5 bases, with 11 bases of the junction left unmatched. The CDR3 has 16 amino acids.

Of note for this clonotype: A much larger clone differs by one base, so this may be a read error. This rearrangement joins TRBV4-2 to TRBJ2-2; 9 bases match TRBD1. This CDR3 has 17 residues. Germline V lookup: CDR1 LGHNA, CDR2 YNFKEQ. The CDR3 loop is CSSSLTGGGYYTGELFF. The CDR3 DNA reads TGTTCCAGCAGCCTCACAGGGGGCGGTTACTACACCGGGGAGCTGTTTTTT.

With respect to this clonotype: A clone one base away is much larger, so this may be a read error. The V and J genes are TRBV20-1 and TRBJ2-7; D uncertain. The CDR3 contains 13 residues. V shed 0 bases and J shed 4 bases, with 10 bases lying between them. In germline, CDR1 is DFQATT, CDR2 SNEGSKA (reference sequence). CDR3 region: CSARDPVWYEQYF. The CDR3 DNA reads TGCAGTGCTAGAGACCCCGTATGGTACGAGCAGTACTTC.

Many counts were recorded for this clonotype. The rearrangement joins TRBV9 to TRBJ1-1; D possibly corresponds to TRBD1 (5 bases). Per the germline V gene, CDR1 is SGDLS and CDR2 is YYNGEE. The CDR3 spans 14 residues. With 0 bases removed from V and 5 bases from J, the gap between germline ends came to 11 bases. The CDR3 DNA follows: TGTGCCAGCAGCGTAGTATCAGGGAATACTGAAGCTTTCTTT. Amino acids: CASSVVSGNTEAFF.

As to this clonotype: A read error may explain this, as a much larger clone is one base away. The chain is built from TRBV7-9 and TRBJ2-3; the D is unclear. TRBJ1-5 explains the end of the DNA better; the J call may be wrong. The CDR3 loop spans 13 amino acids. The germline V gene has CDR1 SEHNR and CDR2 FQNEAQ (reference sequence). This CDR3 reads CASSLVGVPTQHF. The CDR3 bases are TGTGCCAGCAGCTTAGTCGGGGTCCCCACGCAGCATTTT.

This clonotype was recorded at least ten times. J is TRBJ1-1 and V is TRBV12-3 or TRBV12-4, with D hard to call. CDR3 length equals 12 residues. V dropped 4 bases and J dropped 5 bases, with 8 bases sitting between them. CDR3 amino acids: CASSSGLTEAFF. The DNA of the CDR3 is TGTGCCAGCAGTTCAGGCTTAACTGAAGCTTTCTTT.

The chain links TRBV4-3 to TRBJ1-1; tentatively, D is TRBD1 (5 bases). Trimming took off 2 bases at V and 0 bases at J, with 10 bases between the two ends. The CDR3 totals 15 residues. Germline CDR1 is LGHNA and CDR2 is YSLEER. CDR3 in amino acids: CASSQSRGLNTEAFF. For the CDR3, the DNA is TGCGCCAGCAGCCAATCCCGGGGGTTGAACACTGAAGCTTTCTTT.

This clonotype appeared many times. The rearrangement uses TRBV20-1 and TRBJ2-7; D remains unclear. The CDR3 contains 14 residues. Trimming stripped 2 bases from V and 0 bases from J, with 11 bases between. The V gene's germline CDR1 is DFQATT and CDR2 SNEGSKA (reference sequence). DNA of the CDR3: TGCAGTGCTAGATCCCTGTCGAGCTCCTACGAGCAGTACTTC. Translation gives CSARSLSSSYEQYF.

This clonotype was found many times. V usage is TRBV13 and J usage is TRBJ2-6, with D perhaps assigned TRBD1 or TRBD2 (5 bases each). Germline V gives CDR1 PRHDT, CDR2 FYEKMQ (reference sequence). The CDR3 runs 17 residues. Deletions cut 0 bases from V and 2 bases from J, with 11 bases between. In DNA form, the CDR3 reads TGTGCCAGCAGCTTAGGGGCTGTGGGGGCTGGGGCCAACGTCCTGACTTTC. It translates to CASSLGAVGAGANVLTF.

A note on this clonotype: One end of the junction does not line up with germline, which may come from a read error. The chain combines TRBV19 with TRBJ2-1, with TRBD1 as a possible D gene (6 bases). Germline V gene data show CDR1 as LNHDA and CDR2 as SQIVND (reference sequence). The CDR3 length is 16 residues. CDR3 coding DNA: TGTGCCAGTAGGCAACAGGGATATAGCTCCTACAATGGGCAGTTCTTC. Residues: CASRQQGYSSYNGQFF.

This clonotype was detected only a few times. In nucleotides, the CDR3 is TGCGCCAGCAGCCAAGAATTGGGAAGCCTTGGCGGGGAGCTGTTTTTT. Encoded protein: CASSQELGSLGGELFF. The rearrangement joins TRBV4-1 to TRBJ2-2; D is unresolved. The CDR3 contains 16 residues. Between the trimmed V and J ends, which lost 0 bases and 7 bases, there was a span of 15 bases. Germline-derived CDR1 and CDR2 are MGHRA and YSYEKL.

This chain joins TRBV29-1 and TRBJ1-2; TRBD1 matches at 12 bases. Germline V gene data show CDR1 as SQVTM and CDR2 as ANQGSEA. This CDR3 spans 16 amino acids. V shed 3 bases, J shed 2 bases, and the junction held 7 bases outside the gene matches. CDR3 bases: TGCAGCGTTGATTCGGGACAGGGGGCATTGAACTATGGCTACACCTTC. This codes for CSVDSGQGALNYGYTF. The variable domain in full, completed from reference TRBV29-1 and TRBJ1-2, reads SAVISQKPSRDICQRGTSLTIQCQVDSQVTMMFWYRQQPGQSLTLIATANQGSEATYESGFVIDKFPISRPNLTFSTLTVSNMSPEDSSIYLCSVDSGQGALNYGYTFGSGTRLTVV.

The sample holds a few counts of this clonotype. The chain is built from TRBV25-1 and TRBJ2-2, with D tentatively TRBD1 or TRBD2 (5 bases each). Looked up from germline, CDR1 is MGHDK and CDR2 is SYGVNS. The CDR3 has 15 amino acids. Trimming took off 3 bases at V and 2 bases at J, with 10 bases between the two ends. The CDR3 coding sequence is TGTGCCAGCAGTGACGTGGGGGTCAACACCGGGGAGCTGTTTTTT. It encodes CASSDVGVNTGELFF.

In this sample, this clonotype turned up many times. The V call is TRBV5-1, the J call TRBJ2-3; TRBD2 might be the D (6 bases). Trimming stripped 4 bases from V and 6 bases from J, with 18 bases between. This CDR3 has 15 amino acids. In germline, CDR1 is SGHRS, CDR2 YFSETQ. The CDR3 protein is CASSHRALAPDTQYF. DNA of the CDR3: TGCGCCAGCAGCCACCGGGCACTAGCTCCGGATACGCAGTATTTT.

V usage is TRBV27 and J usage is TRBJ2-4; 9 bases line up with TRBD1. Germline trimming cut 6 bases from V and 3 bases from J; bases unmatched to any gene: 9. The CDR3 extends over 16 amino acids. Germline V gene data show CDR1 as MNHEY and CDR2 as SMNVEV (reference sequence). This chain's CDR3 is CASSDTGGLGKNIQYF. CDR3 nucleotide sequence: TGTGCCAGCAGCGACACAGGGGGCTTGGGCAAAAACATTCAGTACTTC.

On this clonotype itself: The CDR3 carries no conserved terminal phenylalanine or tryptophan, so it likely arises from a read error. The chain has TRBV2 and TRBJ1-4; perhaps TRBD1 as D (5 bases). The CDR3 has 18 residues. V lost 4 bases and J lost 0, with 18 bases in between. CDR1 is SNHLY, CDR2 FYNNEI, per germline. The DNA of the CDR3 is TGTGCCAGCAGTGTTGGGGACCAGAAATTTGCAACTAATGAAAAACTGTTTTCT. It yields the protein CASSVGDQKFATNEKLFS.

This clonotype was found many times. The rearrangement joins TRBV28 to TRBJ2-1; the match to TRBD2 covers 8 bases. The CDR3 contains 14 residues. Trimming took 3 bases from V and 6 from J; bases not matched to a gene: 4. Germline V CDR1 and CDR2: MDHEN, SYDVKM. The CDR3 reads CASSFSGKSNEQFF. The CDR3, as DNA: TGTGCCAGCAGTTTTAGCGGGAAAAGCAATGAGCAGTTCTTC.

Concerning this clonotype itself: Its ends do not fully match the called genes, so a read error is possible. The chain links TRBV9 to TRBJ2-7; D may be TRBD1 or TRBD2 (5 bases each). Looked up from germline, CDR1 is SGDLS and CDR2 is YYNGEE. The CDR3 has 14 amino acids. The CDR3 loop reads CGSSLGTASYEQYF. CDR3 nucleotides: TGTGGCAGCAGCCTCGGGACGGCGTCCTACGAGCAGTACTTC.

On this clonotype: Mismatch with germline at one junction end may stem from a read error. The rearrangement links TRBV25-1 to TRBJ1-6, with D uncertain. The CDR3 loop spans 12 amino acids. The germline gives CDR1 MGHDK, CDR2 SYGVNS. The CDR3 nucleotides are TGTACCAGCACCGGGAAGGGTTCACCCCTCCACTTT. Translating it yields CTSTGKGSPLHF.

This clonotype was detected a few times. The chain employs TRBV4-3 and TRBJ1-4; possible D gene TRBD1, 5 bases. Germline V gene data show CDR1 as LGHNA and CDR2 as YSLEER. Deletions cut 5 bases from V and 7 bases from J, with 11 bases between. This CDR3 contains 13 residues. Written as DNA, the CDR3 is TGCGCCAGCAGCGGATACGGGGGTGAAAAACTGTTTTTT. It codes for CASSGYGGEKLFF.

This clonotype was recorded at least ten times. The chain uses TRBV4-3 and TRBJ2-2; D is perhaps TRBD1 or TRBD2 (5 bases each). The length of the CDR3 is 15 residues. Trimming shortened V by 0 bases and J by 4 bases, and 9 bases separated the two germline ends. Germline-derived CDR1 and CDR2 are LGHNA and YSLEER. The DNA of the CDR3 is TGCGCCAGCAGCCAAGAGTGGGGGAGCACCGGGGAGCTGTTTTTT. It is translated as CASSQEWGSTGELFF.